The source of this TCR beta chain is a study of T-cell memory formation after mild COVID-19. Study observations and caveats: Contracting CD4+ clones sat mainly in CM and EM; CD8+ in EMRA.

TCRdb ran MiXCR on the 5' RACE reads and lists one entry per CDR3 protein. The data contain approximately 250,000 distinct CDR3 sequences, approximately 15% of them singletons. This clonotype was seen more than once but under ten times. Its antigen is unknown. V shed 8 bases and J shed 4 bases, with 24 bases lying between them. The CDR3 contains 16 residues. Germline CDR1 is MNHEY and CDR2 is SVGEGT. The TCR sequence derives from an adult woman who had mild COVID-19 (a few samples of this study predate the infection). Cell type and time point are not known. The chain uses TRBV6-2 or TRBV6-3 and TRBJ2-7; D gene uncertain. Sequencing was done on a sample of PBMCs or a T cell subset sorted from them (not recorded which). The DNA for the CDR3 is TGTGCCAGCGCAGAGGAAACCTCCCCTCGTCAATACGAGCAGTACTTC. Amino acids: CASAEETSPRQYEQYF.